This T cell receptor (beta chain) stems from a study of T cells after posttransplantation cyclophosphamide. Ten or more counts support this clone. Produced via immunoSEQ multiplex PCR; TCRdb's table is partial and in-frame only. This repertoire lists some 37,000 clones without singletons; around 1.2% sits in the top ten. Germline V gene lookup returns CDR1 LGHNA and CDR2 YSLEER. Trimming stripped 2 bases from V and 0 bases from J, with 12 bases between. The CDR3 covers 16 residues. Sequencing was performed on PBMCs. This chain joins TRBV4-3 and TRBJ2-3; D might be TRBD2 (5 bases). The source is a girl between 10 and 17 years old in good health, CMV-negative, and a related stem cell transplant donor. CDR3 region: CASSQRGRTSTDTQYF. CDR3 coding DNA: TGCGCCAGCAGCCAACGCGGGCGCACTAGCACAGATACGCAGTATTTT.